The source of this TCR beta chain is a study of CD8+ T cells in alopecia areata. This clone was recorded once. After isolation, RNA underwent reverse transcription to generate cDNA as the sequencing template. Generated by immunoSEQ multiplex PCR, the TCRdb table keeps only in-frame clones and is missing some. The table includes fewer than 200,000 clones, about 72% detected once. Source: CD8+ T cells sorted from blood, taken at week 0. The receptor was derived from a human donor with alopecia areata.

CDR3 protein: CAWRNRQASSYNSPLHF. DNA for the CDR3: TGTGCCTGGAGGAACCGACAGGCGAGCTCCTATAATTCACCCCTCCACTTT. The chain recombines TRBV30 with TRBJ1-6; weak D call: TRBD1 (6 bases). The CDR3 length is 17 residues. Germline loops: CDR1 GTSNPN, CDR2 SVGIG (reference sequence). Trimming removed 3 bases from V and 0 bases from J, with 15 bases in between.